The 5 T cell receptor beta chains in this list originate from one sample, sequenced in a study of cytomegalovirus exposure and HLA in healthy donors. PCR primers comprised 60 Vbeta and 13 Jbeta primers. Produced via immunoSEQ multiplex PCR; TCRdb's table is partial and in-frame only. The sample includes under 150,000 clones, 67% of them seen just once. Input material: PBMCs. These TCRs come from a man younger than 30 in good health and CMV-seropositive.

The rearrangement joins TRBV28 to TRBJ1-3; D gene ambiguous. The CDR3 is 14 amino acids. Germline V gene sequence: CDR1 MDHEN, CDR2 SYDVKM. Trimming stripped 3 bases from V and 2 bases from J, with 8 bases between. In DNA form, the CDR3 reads TGTGCCAGCAGTTTCGTCCCCCCTGGAAACACCATATATTTT. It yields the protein CASSFVPPGNTIYF.

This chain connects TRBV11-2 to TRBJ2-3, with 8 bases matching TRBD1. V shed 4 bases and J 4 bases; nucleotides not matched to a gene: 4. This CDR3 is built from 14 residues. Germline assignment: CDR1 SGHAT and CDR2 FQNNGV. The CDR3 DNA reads TGTGCCAGCAGCTCCCAGACAGGGGCAGATACGCAGTATTTT. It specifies CASSSQTGADTQYF.

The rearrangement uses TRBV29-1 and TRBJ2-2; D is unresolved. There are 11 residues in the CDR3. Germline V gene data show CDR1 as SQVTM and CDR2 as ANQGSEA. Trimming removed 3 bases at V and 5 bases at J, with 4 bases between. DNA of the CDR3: TGCAGCGTTGATGAGACCGGGGAGCTGTTTTTT. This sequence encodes CSVDETGELFF.

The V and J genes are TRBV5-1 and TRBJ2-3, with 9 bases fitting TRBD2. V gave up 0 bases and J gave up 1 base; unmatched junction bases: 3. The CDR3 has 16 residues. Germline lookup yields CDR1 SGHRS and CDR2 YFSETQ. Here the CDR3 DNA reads TGCGCCAGCAGCTTGGAGATAGCGGGGGGCACAGATACGCAGTATTTT. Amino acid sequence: CASSLEIAGGTDTQYF.

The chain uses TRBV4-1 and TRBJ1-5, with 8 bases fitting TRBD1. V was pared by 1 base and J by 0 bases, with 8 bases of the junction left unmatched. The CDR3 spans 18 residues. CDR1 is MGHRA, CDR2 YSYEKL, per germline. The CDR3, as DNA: TGCGCCAGCAGCCAAGCCCCCCCGGGACAGGCTAGCAATCAGCCCCAGCATTTT. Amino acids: CASSQAPPGQASNQPQHF.